The rows below give T cell receptor beta chains drawn from one sample of a study of CD8 T cells in ankylosing spondylitis. In TCRdb, the 5' RACE reads were re-called with MiXCR into one record per CDR3 protein. The top ten clones hold roughly 12% of a sample with approximately 100,000 distinct CDR3 sequences, nearly 25% of them seen once. Sequenced input: synovial fluid, either unsorted or a sorted T cell fraction (not recorded which). All receptors come from a male donor with ankylosing spondylitis. Both conserved end residues are trimmed from each CDR3. A D gene is named only where the DNA matches it firmly.

D gene	V gene	J gene	CDR3 protein
.	TRBV12-3/TRBV12-4	TRBJ2-6	ASSLRSEKNPSGANVLT
TRBD2	TRBV19	TRBJ2-1	ASSIVAGVTEQF
.	TRBV19	TRBJ1-1	ASSIPGPTEAF
.	TRBV7-9	TRBJ1-3	AAGQTDTIY
.	TRBV12-3/TRBV12-4	TRBJ1-2	ASSPPYT
TRBD2	TRBV7-8	TRBJ2-1	ASSLRTSGTYNEQF
.	TRBV15	TRBJ2-1	ATSRERGGEQF
.	TRBV7-2	TRBJ2-2	ASSLALDFLSGELF
.	TRBV5-1	TRBJ1-1	ASSFEVRDTEAF
TRBD1	TRBV5-5	TRBJ2-7	ASSTGQGTYEQY
TRBD1	TRBV5-1	TRBJ2-7	ASSHGTGYYYEQY
.	TRBV20-1	TRBJ1-5	SARGGPSNQPQH
.	TRBV19	TRBJ2-7	ASSTLRVPYEQY
.	TRBV20-1	TRBJ2-3	SASAGGTDTQY
TRBD1	TRBV7-2	TRBJ2-7	ASSLARDSYEQY
TRBD2	TRBV24-1	TRBJ2-3	ATSDMASGLDTQY
.	TRBV7-8	TRBJ2-3	ATKKLSGTDTQY
TRBD1	TRBV10-2	TRBJ2-1	ASRRQGAVEQF
.	TRBV13	TRBJ1-1	ASSLRGKTEAF
TRBD1	TRBV20-1	TRBJ2-4	SARDRDRVGAKNIQY
TRBD1	TRBV28	TRBJ1-2	ASTQQGVLSYGYT
TRBD2	TRBV5-1	TRBJ2-7	ASSLGGGSNEQY
TRBD1	TRBV10-2	TRBJ1-3	ASSGQGASGNTIY
TRBD2	TRBV4-1	TRBJ2-1	ASSQRSLAGVRYNEQF
.	TRBV2	TRBJ2-3	ASSSGSTQY
.	TRBV18	TRBJ2-7	ASSPVGGSGAYEQY
TRBD2	TRBV7-2	TRBJ2-1	ASSLAASGKNEQF
.	TRBV24-1	TRBJ2-2	ATSDTRDWNTGELF
.	TRBV6-1	TRBJ1-2	ATSGTLWDYGYT
TRBD1	TRBV5-1	TRBJ1-4	ASSLAGQGAANEKLF
.	TRBV3-1	TRBJ2-7	ASSPPGTYEQY
.	TRBV28	TRBJ1-4	ASSSGDLPTNEKLF
TRBD2	TRBV20-1	TRBJ2-7	SARSASGAYEQY
TRBD1	TRBV12-3/TRBV12-4	TRBJ1-6	ASSSGQGISPLH
TRBD1	TRBV20-1	TRBJ1-1	SARGGQGITEAF
.	TRBV20-1	TRBJ1-4	SAKAGEKLF
TRBD1	TRBV5-1	TRBJ1-1	ASSLTGTGALLLNTEAF
.	TRBV5-1	TRBJ1-5	ASSLGTGRTQPQH
.	TRBV11-3	TRBJ2-2	ASSLGGWTGELF
TRBD1	TRBV19	TRBJ2-1	ASKIRQGTEQF
.	TRBV3-1	TRBJ2-7	ASSQLGGEQY
.	TRBV7-9	TRBJ2-7	ASSPQNEQY
.	TRBV29-1	TRBJ2-1	SVLAIGDEQF
.	TRBV3-1	TRBJ2-5	ASSLDSRGQY
.	TRBV5-1	TRBJ2-1	ASSLELGRINEQF
.	TRBV10-3	TRBJ1-2	ATTGIGNYGYT